The entry that follows covers one TCR beta chain sequence. The V end lost 7 bases, the J end lost 5 bases, and 13 bases lay between the germline ends. The length of the CDR3 is 13 residues. Germline loops: CDR1 LNHDA, CDR2 SQIVND (reference sequence). Primers: 60 Vbeta forward and 13 Jbeta reverse. Assay used: immunoSEQ multiplex PCR; TCRdb lists only in-frame clones, some missing. The data show about 38,000 clones, 66% seen once. This sample was taken from a study of cytomegalovirus exposure and HLA in healthy donors. This sequence joins TRBV19 and TRBJ2-3, with D possibly TRBD2 on 6 matching bases. Source material: PBMCs. The receptor's source is a man aged 50 to 59 in good health and CMV-seropositive. The DNA for the CDR3 is TGTGCCAGTACGGACCGGGGAGGAGATACGCAGTATTTT. As protein: CASTDRGGDTQYF.